This entry concerns a single T cell receptor (beta chain). The antigen remains undetermined. At one of its ends the junction is not consistent with the germline gene, which may arise from a read error. These data originate in a study of tumor-infiltrating lymphocytes in primary liver carcinoma. For the study at large: Sample yields, roughly 3.5 to 8 million productive TCRbeta reads, were similar across the tissue types.

From approximately 450 ng total RNA, TCR beta cDNA was generated with a primer in the constant region. Generation of the TCR beta libraries relied on three nested multiplex PCR rounds using slightly modified ARM-PCR. Forward primers for TRBV1-TRBV30 and a C-beta reverse primer served the first two PCR rounds, at about 10 cycles each. TCRdb re-analysed the multiplex PCR reads in MiXCR, keeping a single row per CDR3 protein. This sample has over 75,000 distinct CDR3 sequences; approximately 72% occur once, and the top ten carry 27%. Co-extracted RNA and DNA came from approximately 20-30 mg of unsorted bulk tissue. Germline V CDR1 and CDR2: SGHKS, YYEKEE (reference sequence). The CDR3 is made up of 14 amino acids. Points from the study as a whole: Tumor tissue displayed a significantly greater top-250-clone fraction than blood (p = 0.039).

The material sequenced was tumor-adjacent normal liver tissue. The gene calls are TRBV5-5 and TRBJ1-1, with D maybe TRBD1 (6 bases). The receptor's source is a man aged 40-55 years with primary liver carcinoma and hepatitis B virus infection. The CDR3 spells CVSRPTGSAPEAFF. CDR3 in DNA: TGTGTCAGCAGACCTACAGGGTCTGCCCCTGAAGCTTTCTTT.